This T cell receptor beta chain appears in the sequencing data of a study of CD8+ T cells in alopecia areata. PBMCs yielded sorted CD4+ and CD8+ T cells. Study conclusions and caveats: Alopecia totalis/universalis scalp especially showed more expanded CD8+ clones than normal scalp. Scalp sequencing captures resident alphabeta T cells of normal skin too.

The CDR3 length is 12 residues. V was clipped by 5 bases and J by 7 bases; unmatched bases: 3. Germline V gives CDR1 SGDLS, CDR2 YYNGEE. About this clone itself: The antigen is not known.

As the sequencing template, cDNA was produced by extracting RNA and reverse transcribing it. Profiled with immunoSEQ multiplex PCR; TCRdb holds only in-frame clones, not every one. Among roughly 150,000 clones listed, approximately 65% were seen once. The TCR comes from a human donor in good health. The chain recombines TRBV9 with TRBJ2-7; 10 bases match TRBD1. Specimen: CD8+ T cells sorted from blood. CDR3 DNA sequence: TGTGCCAGCAGTGGGACAGGGGAAGAGCAGTACTTC. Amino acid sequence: CASSGTGEEQYF.